This record covers a single TCR beta chain. Its antigen is undetermined. The data were taken from a study of a mutant IDH1 vaccine in newly diagnosed glioma. Study summary: Initiation of the vaccine course occurred 4-6 weeks after radiotherapy alone, or alongside temozolomide cycles. Patients arrived already treated with radiotherapy, temozolomide, or both, most having had both. Study outcomes and limitations: Overall, roughly 95% of patients had vaccine-induced immune responses.

Per germline, CDR1 SGHRS and CDR2 YFSETQ. This CDR3 contains 14 residues. Losses at the gene ends were 4 bases for V and 2 bases for J; bases not matched to a gene: 3. Here immunoSEQ multiplex PCR was the method, and the copy in TCRdb shows in-frame clones only, minus some. The top ten clones hold 4.5% to 5.5% of a sample with some 50,000 clones, 65% of them seen once. The time point here: week 47, end of study. One vaccine dose held 300 ug of mutant IDH1 20-mer peptide and came with topical imiquimod. The chain uses TRBV5-1 and TRBJ1-5, with 7 bases that match TRBD1. This TCR came from a man aged 35-49 years with glioma. Some clones in this sample may be carry-over from other donors' samples. Material: peripheral blood mononuclear cells (PBMCs), obtained from a glioma patient whose treatment included an IDH1 peptide vaccine. The CDR3 protein is CASSPGTGNQPQHF. The CDR3 bases are TGCGCCAGCAGCCCCGGGACAGGCAATCAGCCCCAGCATTTT.